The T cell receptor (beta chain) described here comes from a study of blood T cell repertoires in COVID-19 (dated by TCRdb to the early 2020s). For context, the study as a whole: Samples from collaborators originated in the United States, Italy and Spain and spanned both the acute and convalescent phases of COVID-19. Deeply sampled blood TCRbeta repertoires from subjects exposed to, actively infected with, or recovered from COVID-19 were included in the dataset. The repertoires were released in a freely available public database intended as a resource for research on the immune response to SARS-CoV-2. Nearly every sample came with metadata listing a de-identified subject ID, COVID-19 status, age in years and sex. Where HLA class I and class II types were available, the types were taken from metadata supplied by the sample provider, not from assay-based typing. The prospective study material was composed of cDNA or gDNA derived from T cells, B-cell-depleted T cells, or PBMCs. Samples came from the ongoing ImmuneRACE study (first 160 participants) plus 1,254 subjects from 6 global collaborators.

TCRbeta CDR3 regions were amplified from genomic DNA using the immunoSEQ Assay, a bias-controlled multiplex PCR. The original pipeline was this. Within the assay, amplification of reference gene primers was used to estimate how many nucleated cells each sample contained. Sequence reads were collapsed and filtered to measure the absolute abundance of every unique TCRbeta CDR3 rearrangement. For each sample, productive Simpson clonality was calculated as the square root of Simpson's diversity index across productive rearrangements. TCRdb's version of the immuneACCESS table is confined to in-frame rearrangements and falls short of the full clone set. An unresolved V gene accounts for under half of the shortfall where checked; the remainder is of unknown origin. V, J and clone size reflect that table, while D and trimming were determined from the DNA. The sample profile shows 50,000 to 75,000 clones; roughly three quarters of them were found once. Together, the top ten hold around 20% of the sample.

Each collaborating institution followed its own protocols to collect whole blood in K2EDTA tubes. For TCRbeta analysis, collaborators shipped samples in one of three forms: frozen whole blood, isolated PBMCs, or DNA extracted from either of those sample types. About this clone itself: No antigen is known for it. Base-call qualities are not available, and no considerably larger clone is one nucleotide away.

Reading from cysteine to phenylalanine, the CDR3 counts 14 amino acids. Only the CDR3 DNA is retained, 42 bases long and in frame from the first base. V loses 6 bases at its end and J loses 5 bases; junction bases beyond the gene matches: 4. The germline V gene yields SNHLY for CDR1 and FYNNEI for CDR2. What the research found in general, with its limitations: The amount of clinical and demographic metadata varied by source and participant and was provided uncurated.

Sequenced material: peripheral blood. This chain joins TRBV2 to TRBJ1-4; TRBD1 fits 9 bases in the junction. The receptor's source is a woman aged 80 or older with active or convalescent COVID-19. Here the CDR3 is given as CASRRDRANEKLFF. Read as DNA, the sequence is TGTGCCAGCAGGCGGGACAGGGCGAATGAAAAACTGTTTTTT.